This paragraph covers one T cell receptor beta chain sequence. This clone's antigen is unknown. One base away there is no much larger clone; base qualities are not given. The data were taken from a study of blood T cell repertoires in COVID-19 (dated by TCRdb to the early 2020s). Context from the whole study: Samples from collaborators originated in the United States, Italy and Spain and spanned both the acute and convalescent phases of COVID-19. Deeply sampled blood TCRbeta repertoires from subjects exposed to, actively infected with, or recovered from COVID-19 were included in the dataset. Samples came from the ongoing ImmuneRACE study (first 160 participants) plus 1,254 subjects from 6 global collaborators. Where HLA class I and class II types were available, the types were taken from metadata supplied by the sample provider, not from assay-based typing. The prospective study material was composed of cDNA or gDNA derived from T cells, B-cell-depleted T cells, or PBMCs. A de-identified subject ID, COVID-19 status, age in years and sex were almost always included in the sample metadata. A freely available public database, intended as a resource for researchers studying the immune response to SARS-CoV-2, is where the repertoires were released. Points the paper makes about the study in general: How much clinical and demographic metadata was included differed by source and by participant, and the metadata was provided uncurated.

In the prospective study, participants were roughly 18 to 100 years old, resided in about 25 geographic areas of the United States, and were enrolled through a virtual design. In the prospective study, participants were assigned to cohorts based on the clinical history participants reported in a screening survey and a study questionnaire. Mobile phlebotomists in the prospective study collected whole blood, serum and a nasopharyngeal or oropharyngeal swab from every participant. Participants in the prospective study had the option to provide additional blood draws and questionnaires over a roughly two-month period. Blood samples from the prospective study were shipped frozen or at room temperature prior to DNA extraction. TCRbeta CDR3 regions were amplified from genomic DNA using the immunoSEQ Assay, a bias-controlled multiplex PCR. As for the original processing: The number of nucleated cells in each sample was estimated by amplification of reference gene primers within the assay. To quantify the absolute abundance of each unique TCRbeta CDR3 rearrangement, sequence reads were collapsed and filtered. For each sample, productive Simpson clonality was calculated as the square root of Simpson's diversity index over productive rearrangements. TCRdb re-hosts the immuneACCESS table, in-frame sequences only. Its copies lack some clones; in the studies checked, an unresolved V gene accounts for under half of them, and the cause for the rest is not known. V, J and clone size are taken as reported in that table, and D and trimming were inferred from the DNA itself. For this sample there are roughly 200,000 clones; roughly 89% appear just once. The biggest ten clones account for about 4% of the sample.

This TCR derives from a woman aged 40-49 years with acute COVID-19. Material for sequencing was PBMCs or T cells enriched from blood (not recorded which).

At the DNA level, the sequence is TGTGCCAGTAGTAGGGGCCGGACTAGTCTGGAGACCCAGTACTTC. Its protein product is CASSRGRTSLETQYF. Recombination connected TRBV19 to TRBJ2-5; 7 middle bases align to TRBD2. Sequences LNHDA (CDR1) and SQIVND (CDR2) are obtained from the germline V gene (reference sequence). The CDR3 runs 15 residues from the cysteine to the phenylalanine. Solely the CDR3 DNA is kept, with 45 bases framed from the first base. V loses 4 bases at its end and J loses 5 bases; junction bases beyond the gene matches: 10.